This T cell receptor (beta chain) was sequenced in a study of brain T cells in children with intractable seizures. Regarding the study as a whole: Only CDR3 sequence similarity suggested viral specificity, without known HCMV serostatus.

Germline V gives CDR1 KGHSH, CDR2 LQKENI. This CDR3 contains 13 residues. V was cut by 4 bases and J by 0 bases, with 6 bases left in between. In regard to this clone: Its antigen remains unknown.

Time point in this sample: blood from clinic visit 5 months post-surgery; TSC patient then seizure free. The sequenced cases were selected for having the highest brain T cell transcript signatures. Sequenced by immunoSEQ multiplex PCR; TCRdb stores in-frame clones only, minus some. Altogether hundreds of thousands of clones are present, about 93% being singletons, with the ten largest covering 5.7%. This sequence was found in a boy under three years old with tuberous sclerosis and intractable seizures. This sequence joins TRBV18 and TRBJ1-1; D is unresolved. The sequencing here drew on peripheral blood, taken roughly 5 months after surgery. The CDR3 nucleotides are TGTGCCAGCTCACGGACTGTGAACACTGAAGCTTTCTTT. This translates into CASSRTVNTEAFF.